This is a list of T cell receptor beta chains from one sample in a study of regulatory T cells in long-lasting Graves disease. One entry per CDR3 protein results from TCRdb running MiXCR on the multiplex PCR reads. Here the sample spans 300,000 to 400,000 distinct CDR3 sequences, around 20% being singletons. Material: peripheral blood mononuclear cells (PBMCs), obtained when the disease was refractory, from a patient treated with antithyroid drugs. The origin of the receptors is a female donor with Graves disease. CDR3s include the opening cysteine and the closing phenylalanine or tryptophan. The D gene is left open where the match is weak. Clone sizes are given selectively: once, few, many, or a class where the clone is expanded.

clone_size j_call v_call d_call cdr3_nt cdr3_aa
few TRBJ1-2 TRBV6-4 - TGTGCCAGCAGTTACTCGATGGGGGACCGCGCCTATGGCTACACCTTC CASSYSMGDRAYGYTF
many TRBJ2-7 TRBV6-1 - TGTGCCAGCAGTCCCCGACACAATTCCTACGAGCAGTACTTC CASSPRHNSYEQYF
- TRBJ2-4 TRBV3-1 TRBD2 TGTGCCAGCAGCCAGCGGGGGGAGTACATTCAGTACTTC CASSQRGEYIQYF
many TRBJ1-5 TRBV12-3/TRBV12-4 TRBD1 TGTGCCAGCAGTTTAATCCGACAGGGGGCTGGTCAGCCCCAGCATTTT CASSLIRQGAGQPQHF
many TRBJ1-1 TRBV11-2 - TGTGCCAGCAGCTTGAGGCAGGGTTGGGGCATGAACACTGAAGCTTTCTTT CASSLRQGWGMNTEAFF
few TRBJ1-1 TRBV19 - TGTGCCAGTAGTATAGACCTCCGACAGGTCTCCGGCACTGAAGCTTTCTTT CASSIDLRQVSGTEAFF
few TRBJ1-6 TRBV30 - TGTGCCTGGAGTAATGACAGACCCATTAATACTTCACCCCTCCACTTT CAWSNDRPINTSPLHF
few TRBJ2-4 TRBV7-2 - TGTGCCAGCAGCTTAGGGGCCGGAACCAAAAACATTCAGTACTTC CASSLGAGTKNIQYF
many TRBJ1-5 TRBV18 - TGTGCCAGCTCACCAAGCACAAACAATCAGCCCCAGCATTTT CASSPSTNNQPQHF
- TRBJ1-2 TRBV27 - TGTGCCAGCAGTTTAAGGAGGGAGGCTTATACTGGCTACACCTTC CASSLRREAYTGYTF
- TRBJ1-5 TRBV7-8 TRBD1 TGTGCCAGCAGCTGGGGACAGGGAGGAAGTCAGCCCCAGCATTTT CASSWGQGGSQPQHF
- TRBJ1-1 TRBV19 - TGTGCCAGTAGTATAGGGGGTAATTGGTACGTGAACACTGAAGCTTTCTTT CASSIGGNWYVNTEAFF
- TRBJ1-3 TRBV12-3/TRBV12-4 TRBD1 TGTGCCAGCGGACCGGGACAGGGATACACCATATATTTT CASGPGQGYTIYF
- TRBJ1-4 TRBV19 - TGTGCCAGTAGTATAACCCAGGAACTGTTTTTT CASSITQELFF
- TRBJ2-1 TRBV11-2 - TGTGCCAGCAGCCCTCTGACGGGTACCTACAATGAGCAGTTCTTC CASSPLTGTYNEQFF
many TRBJ1-3 TRBV28 TRBD1 TGTGCCAGCACTGGGGACAGGCTTGGAAACACCATATATTTT CASTGDRLGNTIYF
many TRBJ1-4 TRBV7-2 - TGTGCCAGCAGCTTTGGGCGTGAAAAACTGTTTTTT CASSFGREKLFF
few TRBJ1-2 TRBV4-1 TRBD1 TGCGCCAGCAGCACACCATCATTCACAGGGGGCGCGCCCTATGGCTACACCTTC CASSTPSFTGGAPYGYTF
few TRBJ1-4 TRBV9 TRBD1 TGTGCCAGCAGCGTATCCGGGACAGGGGGCGAAAAACTGTTTTTT CASSVSGTGGEKLFF
- TRBJ1-5 TRBV4-1 - TGCGCCAGCAGCCACGCCAGGGAGGGCCAGCCCCAGCATTTT CASSHAREGQPQHF